The 7 T cell receptor beta chains below all came from one sample that was sequenced in a study of blood T cell repertoires in COVID-19. Repertoires were generated with immunoSEQ multiplex PCR, while TCRdb's copy carries only in-frame clones and drops some. The sample yields 57,000 or so clones, roughly three quarters seen once. The sequenced sample consisted of peripheral blood. All receptors come from a man in his fifties with active or convalescent COVID-19.

V is TRBV3-1 (or the pseudogene TRBV3-2) and J is TRBJ2-1, with 12 bases that match TRBD2. Germline V gene data show CDR1 as LGHDT and CDR2 as YNNKEL (reference sequence). J gave up 9 bases and V 4 bases, and 4 bases lay outside the gene matches. This CDR3 region has 14 residues. The CDR3 protein is CASSRRLAGVEQFF. The CDR3, as DNA: TGTGCCAGCAGCCGCCGACTAGCGGGAGTTGAGCAGTTCTTC.

This clone was seen only a few times. The chain employs TRBV27 and TRBJ2-7; no reliable D call. CDR1 and CDR2 from the germline V gene are MNHEY and SMNVEV (reference sequence). The CDR3 covers 16 residues. V lost 6 bases to trimming and J lost 2 bases, with 20 bases between them. CDR3 amino acids: CASSQPDGRATYEQYF. The CDR3 nucleotides read TGTGCCAGCAGCCAGCCCGACGGCCGAGCGACCTACGAGCAGTACTTC.

In its sample, this clone was seen a few times. The chain uses TRBV7-2 and TRBJ2-3; D perhaps matches TRBD2 (6 bases). Between the trimmed V and J ends, which lost 5 bases and 0 bases, there was a span of 12 bases. Germline CDR1 reads SGHTA; CDR2 reads FQGNSA. CDR3 length: 15 amino acids. CDR3 sequence reads: CASSSSGTSTDTQYF. The DNA of the CDR3 is TGTGCCAGCAGCAGTTCCGGGACTAGCACAGATACGCAGTATTTT.

This clone was seen once. The chain combines TRBV7-8 with TRBJ1-1; D is possibly TRBD1 (6 bases). CDR1 is SGHVS and CDR2 is FQNEAQ in the germline V gene. V lost 3 bases, J lost 0 bases, and 14 bases lay in between. This CDR3 contains 16 residues. CDR3 sequence: CASSLGAGALNTEAFF. CDR3 sequence (DNA): TGTGCCAGCAGCTTGGGCGCGGGGGCCTTGAACACTGAAGCTTTCTTT.

The rearrangement links TRBV5-5 to TRBJ2-7, with D possibly TRBD2 on 6 matching bases. The CDR3 length is 14 residues. The V end was cut by 7 bases, the J end by 4 bases, with 18 bases between. Germline loops: CDR1 SGHKS, CDR2 YYEKEE (reference sequence). The CDR3 spells CASGAPGSRYEQYF. Written as DNA, the CDR3 is TGTGCCAGCGGCGCGCCCGGGAGTAGGTACGAGCAGTACTTC.

The chain employs TRBV7-8 and TRBJ1-5, with D hard to call. The V gene lost 0 bases and the J gene lost 7 bases, with 10 bases spanning the gap. Germline loops: CDR1 SGHVS, CDR2 FQNEAQ. This CDR3 is built from 14 residues. The CDR3 nucleotides read TGTGCCAGCAGCTTAGCCATCGAGTGGCAGCCCCAGCATTTT. Its translation is CASSLAIEWQPQHF.

CDR3 nucleotides: TGTGCCAGCAGCCCCCGGGGTCAAGAGACCCAGTACTTC. Amino acids: CASSPRGQETQYF. V usage is TRBV7-2 and J usage is TRBJ2-5, with D possibly matching TRBD2 (5 bases). Trimming left V 5 bases short and J 2 bases short, with 9 bases between. Germline V lookup: CDR1 SGHTA, CDR2 FQGNSA. CDR3 length: 13 amino acids.